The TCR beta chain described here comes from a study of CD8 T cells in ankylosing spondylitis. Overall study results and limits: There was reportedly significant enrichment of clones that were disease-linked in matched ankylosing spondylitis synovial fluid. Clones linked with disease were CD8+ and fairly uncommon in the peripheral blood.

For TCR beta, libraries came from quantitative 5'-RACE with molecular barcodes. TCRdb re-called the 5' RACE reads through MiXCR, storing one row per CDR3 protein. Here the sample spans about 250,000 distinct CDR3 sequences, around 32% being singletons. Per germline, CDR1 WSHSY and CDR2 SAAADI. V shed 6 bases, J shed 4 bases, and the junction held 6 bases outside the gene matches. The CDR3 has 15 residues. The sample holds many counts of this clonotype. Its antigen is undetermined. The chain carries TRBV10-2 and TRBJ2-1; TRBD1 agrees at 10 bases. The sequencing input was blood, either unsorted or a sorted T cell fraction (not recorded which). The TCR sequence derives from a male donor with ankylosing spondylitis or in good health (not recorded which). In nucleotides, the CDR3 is TGCGCCAGCAGCCAGGACAGGGGGGGGTACAATGAGCAGTTCTTC. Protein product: CASSQDRGGYNEQFF.